These 14 T cell receptor beta chains were sequenced from one sample in a study of cytomegalovirus exposure and HLA in healthy donors. This PCR relied on a set of 60 Vbeta primers and 13 Jbeta primers. Libraries were prepared by immunoSEQ multiplex PCR; TCRdb keeps only in-frame clonotypes and omits some of them. The data contain roughly 120,000 clones, around 74% of them singletons. The sample comprised PBMCs. These TCRs come from a man between 40 and 49 years old in good health and CMV-seropositive.

This sequence joins TRBV7-2 and TRBJ1-2, with a tentative D call TRBD1 (6 bases). Germline assignment: CDR1 SGHTA and CDR2 FQGNSA. The CDR3 contains 17 residues. V was trimmed by 2 bases and J by 0 bases, leaving 16 bases between them. CDR3 coding DNA: TGTGCCAGCAGCTTACCCATCTTAGGACAGCCTAACTATGGCTACACCTTC. Its protein is CASSLPILGQPNYGYTF.

The chain couples TRBV28 to TRBJ1-5; D might be TRBD1 (6 bases). V was shortened by 5 bases and J by 0 bases, with 11 bases between the two germline ends. The CDR3 loop spans 15 amino acids. Per germline, CDR1 MDHEN and CDR2 SYDVKM. CDR3 nucleotide sequence: TGTGCCAGCAGTCGAGAACAGGGTAGCAATCAGCCCCAGCATTTT. This sequence encodes CASSREQGSNQPQHF. Using reference TRBV28 and TRBJ1-5 for the parts outside the CDR3, the full variable domain is DVKVTQSSRYLVKRTGEKVFLECVQDMDHENMFWYRQDPGLGLRLIYFSYDVKMKEKGDIPEGYSVSREKKERFSLILESASTNQTSMYLCASSREQGSNQPQHFGDGTRLSIL.

The rearrangement joins TRBV6-5 to TRBJ1-2; TRBD1 matches 8 bases. The CDR3 runs 16 residues. Germline trimming cut 0 bases from V and 5 bases from J; bases unmatched to any gene: 8. Germline loops: CDR1 MNHEY, CDR2 SVGAGI. CDR3 DNA sequence: TGTGCCAGCAGTTACTCGAGTTCAGGGGGCGGGTATGGCTACACCTTC. This codes for CASSYSSSGGGYGYTF.

Turning to this clone: Other DNA sequences within the sample encode an identical CDR3. The chain is built from TRBV5-1 and TRBJ2-5; TRBD2 matches 11 bases. V shed 4 bases and J 3 bases; nucleotides not matched to a gene: 5. Germline V gene sequence: CDR1 SGHRS, CDR2 YFSETQ. The CDR3 totals 15 residues. CDR3 DNA sequence: TGCGCCAGCAGCCGGGGGACTAGCGGAAAAGAGACCCAGTACTTC. Translating gives CASSRGTSGKETQYF.

This chain links TRBV5-1 with TRBJ2-2, with TRBD1 matching 7 bases. The CDR3 contains 14 residues. From germline, CDR1 is SGHRS and CDR2 YFSETQ. The junction had 7 bases not matched to a gene; V was cut back by 7 bases and J by 4 bases. CDR3: CASGTQGTTGELFF. The CDR3, as DNA: TGCGCCAGCGGAACACAGGGGACCACCGGGGAGCTGTTTTTT. The whole variable domain, filled in from reference TRBV5-1 and TRBJ2-2, reads KAGVTQTPRYLIKTRGQQVTLSCSPISGHRSVSWYQQTPGQGLQFLFEYFSETQRNKGNFPGRFSGRQFSNSRSEMNVSTLELGDSALYLCASGTQGTTGELFFGEGSRLTVL.

This clone came up once. This rearrangement joins TRBV4-1 to TRBJ1-3; 8 positions match TRBD1. Germline V gene data show CDR1 as MGHRA and CDR2 as YSYEKL. Germline trimming cut 2 bases from V and 4 bases from J; bases unmatched to any gene: 10. CDR3 length: 17 residues. This CDR3 reads CASSQPRTGLGGNTIYF. In DNA, the CDR3 is TGCGCCAGCAGCCAACCCCGGACAGGGTTAGGAGGAAACACCATATATTTT.

The chain is built from TRBV5-1 and TRBJ2-1; D perhaps matches TRBD1 (6 bases). Germline lookup yields CDR1 SGHRS and CDR2 YFSETQ. This CDR3 is built from 15 residues. V was trimmed by 6 bases and J by 5 bases, leaving 18 bases between them. The CDR3 sequence is CASTLRQAADNEQFF. The CDR3 DNA reads TGCGCCAGCACGCTGAGACAGGCCGCGGACAATGAGCAGTTCTTC.

The chain has TRBV19 and TRBJ2-2; TRBD2 matches at 8 bases. Germline CDR1 is LNHDA and CDR2 is SQIVND (reference sequence). This CDR3 is built from 17 residues. V trimming: 3 bases; J trimming: 3 bases; junction bases outside the gene matches: 9. CDR3 in DNA: TGTGCCAGTAGTATTAGGAGCGGGGGAGCTTACACCGGGGAGCTGTTTTTT. Translating it yields CASSIRSGGAYTGELFF.

The J gene is TRBJ1-5, the V gene TRBV30; TRBD1 aligns across 7 bases. Trimming cost V 3 bases and J 6 bases; bases outside gene matches: 5. CDR3 size: 13 residues. Germline values: CDR1 GTSNPN, CDR2 SVGIG (reference sequence). CDR3 protein: CAWSPDRAQPQHF. The CDR3 nucleotides are TGTGCCTGGAGCCCTGACAGGGCTCAGCCCCAGCATTTT.

This clone was picked up one time. The chain has TRBV28 and TRBJ2-5; TRBD1 matches 7 bases. The CDR3 spans 16 residues. Trimming at V came to 4 bases and at J to 4 bases, leaving 12 bases not matched to a gene. Germline V gene lookup returns CDR1 MDHEN and CDR2 SYDVKM. As DNA, the CDR3 is TGTGCCAGCAGTTCTAGTACAGGGGCGCGGAGAGAGACCCAGTACTTC. This gives the protein CASSSSTGARRETQYF.

The CDR3 nucleotides are TGTGCCAGCAGCCAAGGGACAGGTCTCACCTACGAGCAGTACTTC. Translating it yields CASSQGTGLTYEQYF. The J gene is TRBJ2-7, the V gene TRBV14; 7 positions match TRBD1. Germline trimming cut 1 base from V and 2 bases from J; bases unmatched to any gene: 5. CDR1 is SGHDN and CDR2 is FVKESK in the germline V gene. The CDR3 runs 15 residues. Full variable domain (missing parts from reference TRBV14 and TRBJ2-7): EAGVTQFPSHSVIEKGQTVTLRCDPISGHDNLYWYRRVMGKEIKFLLHFVKESKQDESGMPNNRFLAERTGGTYSTLKVQPAELEDSGVYFCASSQGTGLTYEQYFGPGTRLTVT.

This sequence joins TRBV10-1 and TRBJ2-3; D is undetermined. This CDR3 comprises 12 residues. Germline V gives CDR1 WNHNN, CDR2 SYGVQD (reference sequence). V lost 5 bases and J lost 6, with 9 bases in between. CDR3 sequence: CASSFQRDTQYF. Here the CDR3 DNA reads TGCGCCAGCAGTTTTCAGAGGGATACGCAGTATTTT.

The chain couples TRBV6-4 to TRBJ1-5; D is perhaps TRBD1 (5 bases). Germline lookup yields CDR1 MRHNA and CDR2 SNTAGT. The CDR3 runs to 13 residues. Trimming removed 6 bases at V and 7 bases at J, with 13 bases between. The CDR3 DNA is TGTGCCAGCAGCCTTGGGGCGTACCAGCCCCAGCATTTT. Amino acid sequence: CASSLGAYQPQHF.

V and J are TRBV6-1 and TRBJ1-2; unclear D gene. The CDR3 totals 15 residues. Germline V CDR1 and CDR2: MNHNS, SASEGT. V was clipped by 6 bases and J by 1 base, with 15 bases between them. CDR3 sequence (DNA): TGTGCCAGCAGGAGAACGCTTCAAGATAACTATGGCTACACCTTC. This sequence encodes CASRRTLQDNYGYTF.